This entry is about one TCR beta chain. This entry belongs to a study of T cell responses to AZD1222 COVID-19 vaccine. Looking at the study overall: Second doses were pooled across both intervals (about 4 or about 12 weeks).

The CDR3 covers 15 residues. From germline, CDR1 is SNHLY and CDR2 FYNNEI. V was shortened by 1 base and J by 3 bases, with 10 bases between the two germline ends. Libraries were prepared by immunoSEQ multiplex PCR; TCRdb keeps only in-frame clonotypes and omits some of them. The sample carries roughly 100,000 clones, roughly 82% recorded once. V and J are TRBV2 and TRBJ1-5, with D perhaps TRBD1 (6 bases). This TCR was sampled from an adult in good health. This sample comprised peripheral blood, obtained on day 0 of AZD1222 vaccination. This CDR3 reads CASSEEGHPNQPQHF. CDR3 sequence (DNA): TGTGCCAGCAGTGAAGAGGGACACCCCAATCAGCCCCAGCATTTT. Supplemented by reference TRBV2 and TRBJ1-5, the full variable domain reads EPEVTQTPSHQVTQMGQEVILRCVPISNHLYFYWYRQILGQKVEFLVSFYNNEISEKSEIFDDQFSVERPDGSNFTLKIRSTKLEDSAMYFCASSEEGHPNQPQHFGDGTRLSIL.